The rows below give T cell receptor beta chains drawn from one sample of a study of blood T cell repertoires in COVID-19. Sequencing used immunoSEQ multiplex PCR; TCRdb keeps in-frame clones, though not all of them. Among about 210,000 clones listed, about nine tenths were seen once. Sequencing was performed on peripheral blood. Receptor source: a woman between 40 and 55 years old with acute or convalescent COVID-19. The CDR3 runs from the conserved cysteine through the conserved F or W. The order of the fields is V gene, D gene, clone size, J gene, CDR3 protein, CDR3 DNA. The D gene is left open where the match is weak. Expanded clones get a size class; other rows say once, few or many, or leave the size out.

v_gene: TRBV5-4
d_gene: TRBD1
abundance: .
j_gene: TRBJ1-2
CDR3aa: CASSSAPRQGAGGYGYTF
CDR3nt: TGTGCCAGCAGCTCAGCACCTAGACAGGGGGCAGGAGGCTATGGCTACACCTTC

v_gene: TRBV24-1
d_gene: TRBD2
abundance: .
j_gene: TRBJ2-3
CDR3aa: CATSVGGGEGDTQYF
CDR3nt: TGTGCCACCAGTGTGGGCGGGGGGGAAGGAGATACGCAGTATTTT

v_gene: TRBV7-9
d_gene: .
abundance: .
j_gene: TRBJ2-5
CDR3aa: CASSPGAVQETQYF
CDR3nt: TGTGCCAGCAGCCCTGGGGCAGTCCAAGAGACCCAGTACTTC

v_gene: TRBV18
d_gene: .
abundance: few
j_gene: TRBJ2-1
CDR3aa: CASSPPSSGSYNEQFF
CDR3nt: TGTGCCAGCTCACCACCGAGTTCCGGGTCCTACAATGAGCAGTTCTTC

v_gene: TRBV3-1/TRBV3-2
d_gene: .
abundance: .
j_gene: TRBJ2-5
CDR3aa: CASSHRQETQYF
CDR3nt: TGTGCCAGCAGCCATCGCCAAGAGACCCAGTACTTC

v_gene: TRBV21-1
d_gene: .
abundance: many
j_gene: TRBJ2-3
CDR3aa: CASNERPSDRGSHVVTQYF
CDR3nt: TGTGCCAGCAACGAACGCCCCTCTGACAGGGGGTCTCACGTTGTTACGCAGTATTTT

v_gene: TRBV30
d_gene: TRBD1
abundance: .
j_gene: TRBJ1-2
CDR3aa: CAWSVRQGSYGYTF
CDR3nt: TGTGCCTGGAGTGTACGACAGGGTTCCTATGGCTACACCTTC

v_gene: TRBV5-5
d_gene: .
abundance: .
j_gene: TRBJ1-2
CDR3aa: CASSFRTDHGYTF
CDR3nt: TGTGCCAGCAGCTTTAGGACAGATCATGGCTACACCTTC

v_gene: TRBV5-1
d_gene: .
abundance: once
j_gene: TRBJ2-1
CDR3aa: CASSLVGSRDEQFF
CDR3nt: TGCGCCAGCAGCTTGGTAGGTAGCCGCGATGAGCAGTTCTTC

v_gene: TRBV5-1
d_gene: TRBD1
abundance: .
j_gene: TRBJ1-2
CDR3aa: CASRSGTARYGYTF
CDR3nt: TGCGCCAGCAGGTCCGGGACAGCCCGCTATGGCTACACCTTC

v_gene: TRBV5-1
d_gene: .
abundance: .
j_gene: TRBJ1-1
CDR3aa: CASSSVARGTTEAFF
CDR3nt: TGCGCCAGCAGCTCGGTGGCAAGGGGGACCACTGAAGCTTTCTTT

v_gene: TRBV10-1
d_gene: .
abundance: few
j_gene: TRBJ2-1
CDR3aa: CASSDNAGAHINEQFF
CDR3nt: TGCGCCAGCAGTGATAACGCGGGGGCACATATCAATGAGCAGTTCTTC

v_gene: TRBV19
d_gene: .
abundance: .
j_gene: TRBJ1-2
CDR3aa: CASGEGYGYTF
CDR3nt: TGTGCCAGCGGGGAGGGCTATGGCTACACCTTC

v_gene: TRBV4-1
d_gene: TRBD1
abundance: .
j_gene: TRBJ1-3
CDR3aa: CASSQADRDRNTIYF
CDR3nt: TGCGCCAGCAGCCAAGCAGACAGGGACAGAAACACCATATATTTT

v_gene: TRBV5-1
d_gene: .
abundance: few
j_gene: TRBJ1-1
CDR3aa: CASSLVGGNTEAFF
CDR3nt: TGCGCCAGCAGCTTGGTGGGAGGGAACACTGAAGCTTTCTTT

v_gene: TRBV6-4
d_gene: TRBD1
abundance: .
j_gene: TRBJ2-3
CDR3aa: CASSRTGDSDTQYF
CDR3nt: TGTGCCAGCAGTCGGACAGGGGACTCAGATACGCAGTATTTT

v_gene: TRBV7-2
d_gene: TRBD1
abundance: .
j_gene: TRBJ2-4
CDR3aa: CASSPSGGLAKNIQYF
CDR3nt: TGTGCCAGCAGCCCCTCAGGGGGTCTAGCCAAAAACATTCAGTACTTC

v_gene: TRBV2
d_gene: TRBD2
abundance: .
j_gene: TRBJ2-5
CDR3aa: CASSIAGGRFLKTQYF
CDR3nt: TGTGCCAGCAGTATAGCGGGGGGGCGGTTCCTAAAGACCCAGTACTTC

v_gene: TRBV19
d_gene: TRBD2
abundance: .
j_gene: TRBJ2-1
CDR3aa: CASSSPLGGNYNEQFF
CDR3nt: TGTGCCAGTAGTTCGCCGCTGGGGGGGAACTACAATGAGCAGTTCTTC

v_gene: TRBV6-5
d_gene: TRBD1
abundance: .
j_gene: TRBJ1-2
CDR3aa: CASSYTGQGGGYTF
CDR3nt: TGTGCCAGCAGTTACACGGGACAGGGCGGTGGCTACACCTTC

v_gene: TRBV7-8
d_gene: .
abundance: .
j_gene: TRBJ1-1
CDR3aa: CASSLAGGTLNTEAFF
CDR3nt: TGTGCCAGCAGCTTAGCGGGGGGAACCCTGAACACTGAAGCTTTCTTT

v_gene: TRBV7-3
d_gene: .
abundance: .
j_gene: TRBJ1-1
CDR3aa: CASSSSGDAEAFF
CDR3nt: TGTGCCAGCAGCTCCTCGGGGGACGCTGAAGCTTTCTTT

v_gene: TRBV6-6
d_gene: .
abundance: .
j_gene: TRBJ1-4
CDR3aa: CASSPRVSGEKLFF
CDR3nt: TGTGCCAGCAGTCCCAGGGTCTCTGGTGAAAAACTGTTTTTT